This T cell receptor (beta chain) is drawn from a study of CXCR3-negative and CXCR3-positive naive CD8 T cells. Study-wide results and caveats: Cryopreservation partially decreased CXCR3 expression, and most assays used fresh PBMCs. Comparably high diversity marked both naive subsets, whereas memory CD8+ cells had much lower diversity. The study found more hydrophobic TRB CDR3s in CXCR3-positive naive cells than in CXCR3-negative naive cells.

Remarks on this clonotype: The antigen remains unidentified.

The germline gives CDR1 ENHRY, CDR2 SYGVKD. The length of the CDR3 is 21 residues. cDNA libraries for TRB were generated by 5' RACE incorporating UMI labels. TCRdb reprocessed the 5' RACE reads and stores each CDR3 protein as one record, lacking DNA. In total, the table holds nearly 90,000 distinct CDR3 sequences. This TCR was recovered from a human donor in good health. Some clones in this sample may be carry-over from other donors' samples. Sequencing was done on a sample of naive CXCR3+ CD8+ T cells from blood. Subset noted: CD45RO-CCR7+CD27+CD95- naive CD8+ T cells expressing CXCR3 (TNR3+). The V gene is TRBV10-3, the J gene TRBJ2-6; with no DNA, the TCRdb D assignment of TRBD2 cannot be verified. The CDR3 reads CAISESWVLGPAPSGANVLTF.